This record looks at one T cell receptor (beta chain) sequence and its context. Antigen unknown. Germline CDR1 and CDR2: SGHTA and FQGNSA. This CDR3 comprises 15 residues. With V trimmed by 5 bases and J by 6 bases, 10 bases remained unmatched. The source of the sample is a study of cytomegalovirus exposure and HLA in healthy donors. Findings and caveats of the study: In a later analysis, common viral pathogens appeared linked to several of the most significant clusters. Rarity characterized most TCR sequences, yet some public TCRs appeared in many donors.

Primers included in the PCR were 60 Vbeta and 13 Jbeta primers. TCRdb's table, derived via immunoSEQ multiplex PCR, lists solely in-frame clones and lacks some. The sample includes approximately 79,000 clones, over 70% of them seen just once. Material: PBMCs. The source of this sequence is a male donor in good health and CMV-seropositive. This chain joins TRBV7-2 and TRBJ2-3; TRBD1 matches at 8 bases. The CDR3 DNA is TGTGCCAGCAGCCTATGGACAGGGTTGGGGGATACGCAGTATTTT. Amino acids: CASSLWTGLGDTQYF.